The next 4 T cell receptor beta chains were all read from a single sample in a study of OX40 agonist ivuxolimab in advanced cancers. The assay was immunoSEQ multiplex PCR, and TCRdb's table has in-frame clones only and misses some. The sample contains 50,000 to 75,000 clones, around four fifths of which appear only once. The material sequenced was CD4+ or CD8+ T cells sorted from blood, taken in a trial of the OX40 agonist ivuxolimab. All receptors come from an adult with an advanced solid tumor such as melanoma, head and neck, liver or kidney cancer.

The V gene is TRBV29-1, the J gene TRBJ2-2; TRBD2 matches at 11 bases. CDR1 is SQVTM and CDR2 is ANQGSEA in the germline V gene. With V trimmed by 6 bases and J by 6 bases, 0 bases remained unmatched. CDR3 size: 12 residues. CDR3 sequence reads: CSVTSGAGELFF. CDR3 nucleotide sequence: TGCAGCGTGACTAGCGGGGCCGGGGAGCTGTTTTTT.

The J gene is TRBJ2-6, the V gene TRBV7-9; the match to TRBD1 covers 7 bases. Germline CDR1 SEHNR, CDR2 FQNEAQ (reference sequence). V was pared by 6 bases and J by 0 bases, with 14 bases of the junction left unmatched. CDR3 length: 19 amino acids. This chain's CDR3 is CASSAFWGQSGSGANVLTF. The CDR3 DNA follows: TGTGCCAGCAGTGCCTTCTGGGGACAGAGTGGCTCTGGGGCCAACGTCCTGACTTTC.

The chain employs TRBV5-1 and TRBJ1-2; the D gene is possibly TRBD1 (5 bases). The CDR3 covers 16 residues. Germline V gene sequence: CDR1 SGHRS, CDR2 YFSETQ. Trimming took off 1 base at V and 3 bases at J, with 16 bases between the two ends. The CDR3 nucleotides are TGCGCCAGCAGCTTGAACTCAGGGTATTTTGACTATGGCTACACCTTC. Amino acid sequence: CASSLNSGYFDYGYTF.

V gene TRBV7-2 combines with J gene TRBJ2-3, with a tentative D call TRBD2 (5 bases). The V and J ends lost 7 bases and 3 bases respectively, with 17 bases between them. CDR3 size: 15 residues. Per the germline V gene, CDR1 is SGHTA and CDR2 is FQGNSA. CDR3 amino acids: CASKRGASLTDTQYF. CDR3 in DNA: TGTGCCAGCAAACGGGGAGCCTCCCTAACAGATACGCAGTATTTT.